The 11 T cell receptor beta chains reported below all come from one sample, sequenced in a study of Graves' ophthalmopathy and Graves' hyperthyroidism. Researchers took RNA transcripts and amplified TCR beta CDR3 regions from them. The first round was an RT-PCR with HTBI primers, and the second round was a multiplex PCR. TCRdb re-called the multiplex PCR reads through MiXCR, storing one row per CDR3 protein. The profile shows about half a million distinct CDR3 sequences, around 14% of them singletons. The sample comprised blood. All receptors come from a woman aged 25-40 years with Graves' ophthalmopathy.

The genes are TRBV18 and TRBJ1-5; TRBD1 might be the D (6 bases). The CDR3 has 15 residues. Trimming removed 0 bases from V and 7 bases from J, with 13 bases in between. Germline V gene lookup returns CDR1 KGHSH and CDR2 LQKENI. The CDR3 is CASSPPPGVGQPQHF. CDR3 coding DNA: TGTGCCAGCTCACCACCCCCAGGGGTAGGACAGCCCCAGCATTTT. The variable domain in full, with the rest retrieved from reference TRBV18 and TRBJ1-5, is NAGVMQNPRHLVRRRGQEARLRCSPMKGHSHVYWYRQLPEEGLKFMVYLQKENIIDESGMPKERFSAEFPKEGPSILRIQQVVRGDSAAYFCASSPPPGVGQPQHFGDGTRLSIL.

There are many counts of this clonotype. The chain couples TRBV11-3 to TRBJ2-7; D perhaps matches TRBD2 (6 bases). The V end lost 1 base, the J end lost 6 bases, and 10 bases lay between the germline ends. Germline CDR1 SGHNT, CDR2 YENEEA. The CDR3 sequence is 13 residues long. The CDR3: CASSLVGGGEQYF. The DNA for the CDR3 is TGTGCCAGCAGCTTAGTTGGGGGAGGCGAGCAGTACTTC.

V and J are TRBV6-1 and TRBJ1-5; D remains ambiguous. V gave up 4 bases and J gave up 6 bases, with 10 bases separating them. Per germline, CDR1 MNHNS and CDR2 SASEGT. The CDR3 contains 13 residues. The CDR3 bases are TGTGCCAGCAGTGGAGTAAGCCGTCAGCCCCAGCATTTT. Its protein product is CASSGVSRQPQHF.

This clonotype occurred a few times. V and J are TRBV3-1 and TRBJ2-5; D perhaps matches TRBD2 (5 bases). V was pared by 1 base and J by 4 bases, with 16 bases between. Per germline, CDR1 LGHDT and CDR2 YNNKEL (reference sequence). The CDR3 is made up of 16 amino acids. This chain's CDR3 is CASSQVRGSGLETQYF. In DNA, the CDR3 is TGTGCCAGCAGCCAAGTACGTGGGAGTGGTTTAGAGACCCAGTACTTC.

DNA of the CDR3: TGTGCCAGCAGTGGACAGGGACGTGGCAATCAGCCCCAGCATTTT. Protein product: CASSGQGRGNQPQHF. The chain has TRBV6-1 and TRBJ1-5; 7 bases agree with TRBD1. From germline, CDR1 is MNHNS and CDR2 SASEGT. The CDR3 sequence is 15 residues long. J lost 2 bases, V lost 4 bases, and 5 bases had no gene match.

J is TRBJ2-5 and V is TRBV11-2; no firm D call. The germline gives CDR1 SGHAT, CDR2 FQNNGV. The CDR3 loop spans 12 amino acids. Trimming stripped 0 bases from V and 7 bases from J, with 6 bases between. DNA of the CDR3: TGTGCCAGCAGCTTAGATCGCCGGACCCAGTACTTC. Its protein product is CASSLDRRTQYF.

At least ten counts were recorded for this clonotype. The chain is built from TRBV12-5 and TRBJ1-1, with 7 nucleotides matching TRBD1. The CDR3 contains 16 residues. V trimming: 4 bases; J trimming: 0 bases; junction bases outside the gene matches: 8. Germline-derived CDR1 and CDR2 are LGHNT and FRNRAP. CDR3 amino acids: CASGSDRQGLNTEAFF. In nucleotides, the CDR3 is TGTGCTAGTGGTTCGGACCGACAGGGCTTGAACACTGAAGCTTTCTTT.

The sample holds many counts of this clonotype. The V and J genes are TRBV5-1 and TRBJ2-2; no reliable D call. Germline V lookup: CDR1 SGHRS, CDR2 YFSETQ. V was clipped by 0 bases and J by 4 bases, with 10 bases between them. The CDR3 spans 15 residues. The CDR3 sequence: CASSLDVPGTGELFF. CDR3 DNA sequence: TGCGCCAGCAGCTTGGACGTCCCAGGCACCGGGGAGCTGTTTTTT. The full variable domain, with the rest looked up from reference TRBV5-1 and TRBJ2-2, is KAGVTQTPRYLIKTRGQQVTLSCSPISGHRSVSWYQQTPGQGLQFLFEYFSETQRNKGNFPGRFSGRQFSNSRSEMNVSTLELGDSALYLCASSLDVPGTGELFFGEGSRLTVL.

This clonotype was observed many times. The genes are TRBV20-1 and TRBJ2-2; D is unclear. The CDR3 is made up of 14 amino acids. Trimming shortened V by 6 bases and J by 3 bases, and 14 bases separated the two germline ends. The germline gives CDR1 DFQATT, CDR2 SNEGSKA (reference sequence). This chain's CDR3 is CSAVEDSYTGELFF. CDR3 in DNA: TGCAGTGCCGTAGAAGATAGCTACACCGGGGAGCTGTTTTTT.

This clonotype was recorded at least ten times. The genes are TRBV4-1 and TRBJ2-2, with D possibly TRBD1 on 6 matching bases. Trimming took off 1 base at V and 3 bases at J, with 9 bases between the two ends. Germline CDR1 is MGHRA and CDR2 is YSYEKL. CDR3 length: 15 amino acids. CDR3 loop: CASSQAHRDTGELFF. CDR3 bases: TGCGCCAGCAGCCAAGCCCACAGGGACACCGGGGAGCTGTTTTTT.

This clonotype appeared many times. This rearrangement joins TRBV5-1 to TRBJ1-1, with D possibly TRBD1 on 5 matching bases. CDR1 is SGHRS and CDR2 is YFSETQ in the germline V gene. With 5 bases removed from V and 6 bases from J, the gap between germline ends came to 17 bases. The CDR3 contains 14 residues. DNA of the CDR3: TGCGCCAGCAGGGTTGCGGGGGGGAAGGCTGAAGCTTTCTTT. As protein: CASRVAGGKAEAFF.